This TCR beta chain emerged from a study of T cell responses to AZD1222 COVID-19 vaccine. Clones were sequenced by immunoSEQ multiplex PCR, and TCRdb holds only the in-frame ones, with some missing. The sample gives around 180,000 clones, 75% to 90% of which show up once; less than 3% is in the top ten. Trimming left V 5 bases short and J 8 bases short, with 16 bases between. This CDR3 has 14 residues. The germline V gene encodes CDR1 LNHDA and CDR2 SQIVND (reference sequence). The sample consisted of peripheral blood, taken on day 0 of MenACWY control vaccination. This rearrangement joins TRBV19 to TRBJ2-4, with D perhaps TRBD1 (6 bases). The receptor was derived from an adult in good health. CDR3 loop: CASSLALKGDIQYF. CDR3 in DNA: TGTGCCAGTAGTTTAGCGCTCAAGGGGGACATTCAGTACTTC.